This passage covers 13 T cell receptor beta chains from one sample sequenced in a study of T cell responses to AZD1222 COVID-19 vaccine. Here immunoSEQ multiplex PCR was the method, and the copy in TCRdb shows in-frame clones only, minus some. The table shows about 120,000 clones, with 80% to 95% occurring only once. The starting material was peripheral blood, obtained 28 days after the second dose of the MenACWY control vaccine. The origin of the receptors is an adult who received the MenACWY meningococcal vaccine as a control.

This chain uses TRBV7-2 with TRBJ2-1; no definite D call. Between the trimmed V and J ends, which lost 5 bases and 7 bases, there was a span of 12 bases. The CDR3 consists of 13 residues. In germline, CDR1 is SGHTA, CDR2 FQGNSA. The CDR3 spells CASSQEWGNEQFF. CDR3 coding DNA: TGTGCCAGCAGCCAAGAGTGGGGTAATGAGCAGTTCTTC. The complete variable domain, with remaining parts taken from reference TRBV7-2 and TRBJ2-1, reads GAGVSQSPSNKVTEKGKDVELRCDPISGHTALYWYRQSLGQGLEFLIYFQGNSAPDKSGLPSDRFSAERTGGSVSTLTIQRTQQEDSAVYLCASSQEWGNEQFFGPGTRLTVL.

The table lists this clone with a count of one. The chain employs TRBV7-2 and TRBJ2-5; the D is unclear. The CDR3 is made up of 16 amino acids. Between the trimmed V and J ends, which lost 1 base and 2 bases, there was a span of 14 bases. Germline-derived CDR1 and CDR2 are SGHTA and FQGNSA. The CDR3 loop reads CASSLVVYSRQETQYF. The CDR3 nucleotides are TGTGCCAGCAGCTTAGTGGTTTATTCTCGGCAAGAGACCCAGTACTTC.

This clone has a single count. CDR3 region: CASSQDPHGNNQPQHF. In DNA, the CDR3 is TGTGCCAGCAGCCAAGATCCCCACGGGAATAATCAGCCCCAGCATTTT. The rearrangement uses TRBV4-2 and TRBJ1-5; D is uncertain. Trimming left V 0 bases short and J 4 bases short, with 13 bases between. CDR1 and CDR2 from the germline V gene are LGHNA and YNFKEQ. CDR3 length: 16 amino acids.

This sequence joins TRBV15 and TRBJ2-3, with TRBD1 as a possible D gene (6 bases). Germline assignment: CDR1 LNHNV and CDR2 YYDKDF (reference sequence). Deletions cut 1 base from V and 2 bases from J, with 10 bases between. The CDR3 has 15 residues. CDR3 loop: CATSRVRTATDTQYF. CDR3 bases: TGTGCCACCAGCAGAGTTAGGACAGCCACAGATACGCAGTATTTT.

The V and J genes are TRBV9 and TRBJ2-1; D possibly corresponds to TRBD1 (6 bases). The CDR3 spans 16 residues. Between the trimmed V and J ends, which lost 0 bases and 5 bases, there was a span of 15 bases. The germline V gene encodes CDR1 SGDLS and CDR2 YYNGEE. The CDR3 loop reads CASSVVWGLRNNEQFF. The DNA for the CDR3 is TGTGCCAGCAGCGTAGTCTGGGGGCTTAGGAACAATGAGCAGTTCTTC.

The chain couples TRBV27 to TRBJ2-7, with a weak D call TRBD2 (7 bases). The CDR3 covers 15 residues. Trimming removed 6 bases at V and 0 bases at J, with 15 bases between. CDR1 and CDR2 from the germline V gene are MNHEY and SMNVEV (reference sequence). CDR3 in DNA: TGTGCCAGCAGCGGCAGAGGGGGGGGCTCCTACGAGCAGTACGTC. It encodes CASSGRGGGSYEQYV.

The chain joins TRBV7-2 to TRBJ2-7, with 7 bases matching TRBD2. V lost 5 bases, J lost 0 bases, and 4 bases stayed unmatched. Germline V gene lookup returns CDR1 SGHTA and CDR2 FQGNSA. The CDR3 covers 14 residues. The CDR3 region is CASSPTSTSYEQYV. CDR3 DNA: TGTGCCAGCAGCCCGACTAGCACCTCCTACGAGCAGTACGTC.

V usage is TRBV2 and J usage is TRBJ1-1, with D uncertain. The length of the CDR3 is 13 residues. Trimming pared 4 bases from V and 1 base from J, leaving 7 bases between. Per the germline V gene, CDR1 is SNHLY and CDR2 is FYNNEI. The CDR3 DNA reads as TGTGCCAGCAGTGGGCCAGAGAACACTGAAGCTTTCTTT. Translation gives CASSGPENTEAFF.

The rearrangement joins TRBV5-5 to TRBJ1-6; the D is unclear. Per the germline V gene, CDR1 is SGHKS and CDR2 is YYEKEE (reference sequence). Trimming stripped 1 base from V and 3 bases from J, with 14 bases between. The CDR3 length is 17 residues. The CDR3 DNA sequence: TGTGCCAGCAGCTTGTTCTTACTTTGGGGCTATAATTCACCCCTCCACTTT. It is translated as CASSLFLLWGYNSPLHF.

The chain couples TRBV28 to TRBJ1-2; D uncertain. Germline CDR1 is MDHEN and CDR2 is SYDVKM. CDR3 length: 17 amino acids. V lost 5 bases to trimming and J lost 8 bases, with 27 bases between them. The CDR3 region has the DNA TGTGCCAGCAGTACAGTTAGTCTACTGCAGGAACAGAGGGGCTACACCTTC. This sequence encodes CASSTVSLLQEQRGYTF.

This chain connects TRBV19 to TRBJ1-5; D is ambiguous. Deletions cut 3 bases from V and 2 bases from J, with 20 bases between. Germline V lookup: CDR1 LNHDA, CDR2 SQIVND (reference sequence). The CDR3 spans 18 residues. The CDR3 loop is CASSIFGESDKGNQPQHF. The CDR3 bases are TGTGCCAGTAGTATTTTTGGGGAATCGGATAAAGGCAATCAGCCCCAGCATTTT.

This clone came up a few times. The V gene is TRBV19, the J gene TRBJ2-1, with TRBD1 matching 9 bases. V lost 5 bases and J lost 8; bases outside the gene matches: 10. The CDR3 has 15 residues. Per the germline V gene, CDR1 is LNHDA and CDR2 is SQIVND (reference sequence). CDR3 sequence (DNA): TGTGCCAGTAGTCCCCGGGACAGGGTGGTCGATGAGCAGTTCTTC. Encoded protein: CASSPRDRVVDEQFF.

The chain has TRBV10-2 and TRBJ1-1, with D perhaps TRBD1 (5 bases). V lost 3 bases and J 5 bases, leaving 10 bases between the germline ends. This CDR3 has 13 amino acids. Looked up from germline, CDR1 is WSHSY and CDR2 is SAAADI. CDR3 coding DNA: TGCGCCAGCAGTGACTCAGGGTGGACTGAAGCTTTCTTT. Encoded protein: CASSDSGWTEAFF.